This T cell receptor (beta chain) comes out of a study of T cell responses to AZD1222 COVID-19 vaccine. General study results and limits: Baseline testing showed seropositivity in only 5 or 6 AZD1222 recipients.

Profiling relied on immunoSEQ multiplex PCR, and the TCRdb table lists in-frame clones only, not all of them. The sample has 120,000 to 150,000 clones, 70% to 90% seen once. The V and J ends lost 8 bases and 4 bases, in that order; junction bases with no gene match: 4. CDR1 is MNHEY and CDR2 is SVGAGI in the germline V gene. CDR3 length equals 13 residues. Concerning this clone: What it binds is unknown.

The rearrangement links TRBV6-5 to TRBJ2-7; 11 nucleotides agree with TRBD2. The clonotype was recovered from an adult in good health. Sample: peripheral blood, taken on day 0 of AZD1222 vaccination. CDR3 DNA: TGTGCCAGCTTACTAGCGGGGGATTACGAGCAGTACTTC. It specifies CASLLAGDYEQYF.